Each of the 16 T cell receptor beta chains below was sequenced from the same sample in a study of T-cell memory formation after mild COVID-19. TCRdb analysed the 5' RACE reads with MiXCR anew, one entry per CDR3 protein. The sample shows a few hundred thousand distinct CDR3 sequences, roughly 14% of them seen only once. The sequencing input was PBMCs or a T cell subset sorted from them (not recorded which). The receptors come from a man younger than 35 who had mild COVID-19 (a few samples of this study predate the infection). Cell type and time point are not known.

Only a few counts were recorded for this clonotype. The CDR3 region has the DNA TGCGCCAGCAGTCCGGACTTCTATGGCTACACCTTC. It codes for CASSPDFYGYTF. The V and J genes are TRBV10-2 and TRBJ1-2; no clear D gene. Germline V gives CDR1 WSHSY, CDR2 SAAADI. The ends were cut back, 5 bases at V and 4 bases at J, with 8 bases in the middle. The CDR3 runs 12 residues.

J is TRBJ1-3 and V is TRBV6-5; D gene uncertain. Germline V gives CDR1 MNHEY, CDR2 SVGAGI. The CDR3 consists of 16 residues. V was trimmed by 4 bases and J by 4 bases, leaving 17 bases between them. This CDR3 is CASSFREPTRGNTIYF. The CDR3 nucleotides read TGTGCCAGCAGTTTCCGGGAGCCGACAAGAGGAAACACCATATATTTT.

This clonotype has at least ten counts. This chain joins TRBV23-1 and TRBJ2-3; D is uncertain. TRBV23-1 falls under the ORF class, with uncertain function. The V gene lost 2 bases and the J gene lost 4 bases, with 7 bases spanning the gap. The CDR3 covers 13 residues. The CDR3 spells CASSQEVPDTQYF. CDR3 bases: TGCGCCAGCAGTCAAGAAGTCCCAGATACGCAGTATTTT.

This clonotype has a handful of counts. Here the CDR3 DNA reads TGTGCCAGCAGTAGACAGGGATTCGACGAGCAGTACGTC. This codes for CASSRQGFDEQYV. This chain uses TRBV2 with TRBJ2-7, with 7 bases identical to TRBD1. Germline lookup yields CDR1 SNHLY and CDR2 FYNNEI. This CDR3 spans 13 amino acids. V was pared by 5 bases and J by 5 bases, with 6 bases of the junction left unmatched.

This chain joins TRBV4-3 and TRBJ1-2, with unresolved D. Germline lookup yields CDR1 LGHNA and CDR2 YSLEER. CDR3 length: 16 residues. Trimming took off 0 bases at V and 7 bases at J, with 18 bases between the two ends. CDR3 DNA sequence: TGCGCCAGCAGCCAAGAATCGAGACGGGGATTGACTGGCTACACCTTC. Translation gives CASSQESRRGLTGYTF.

This clonotype has only a few counts. This chain uses TRBV12-3 or TRBV12-4 with TRBJ2-3; D is perhaps TRBD1 (5 bases). Trimming took 3 bases from V and 0 from J, leaving 7 bases between them. The CDR3 contains 14 residues. The CDR3 nucleotides read TGTGCCAGCAGTTTTTCAGGGAGCACAGATACGCAGTATTTT. Its protein product is CASSFSGSTDTQYF.

This clonotype was counted only a few times. This chain uses TRBV7-8 with TRBJ2-4; D perhaps matches TRBD2 (6 bases). Germline lookup yields CDR1 SGHVS and CDR2 FQNEAQ. The CDR3 totals 16 residues. Trimming pared 1 base from V and 2 bases from J, leaving 12 bases between. In DNA, the CDR3 is TGTGCCAGCAGCTTAGGCTGGGGGGTTACCAAAAACATTCAGTACTTC. Translating gives CASSLGWGVTKNIQYF.

The chain combines TRBV14 with TRBJ2-5; 8 positions agree with TRBD1. Germline V gives CDR1 SGHDN, CDR2 FVKESK. V trimming: 4 bases; J trimming: 1 base; junction bases outside the gene matches: 8. This CDR3 region has 16 residues. The CDR3 region is CASSRVTGAFQETQYF. CDR3 bases: TGTGCCAGCAGCCGGGTGACAGGGGCCTTCCAAGAGACCCAGTACTTC. The entire variable domain, with the rest obtained from reference TRBV14 and TRBJ2-5, is as follows: EAGVTQFPSHSVIEKGQTVTLRCDPISGHDNLYWYRRVMGKEIKFLLHFVKESKQDESGMPNNRFLAERTGGTYSTLKVQPAELEDSGVYFCASSRVTGAFQETQYFGPGTRLLVL.

This clonotype was detected a few times. The V call is TRBV5-1, the J call TRBJ2-7, with no clear D. Per the germline V gene, CDR1 is SGHRS and CDR2 is YFSETQ. V gave up 0 bases and J gave up 2 bases, with 15 bases separating them. The CDR3 consists of 16 residues. The CDR3 sequence is CASSLESSSEAYEQYV. For the CDR3, the DNA is TGCGCCAGCAGCTTGGAGTCATCCTCTGAGGCCTACGAGCAGTACGTC.

The chain combines TRBV7-2 with TRBJ2-3; D is perhaps TRBD1 (5 bases). The CDR3 consists of 16 residues. The germline V gene encodes CDR1 SGHTA and CDR2 FQGNSA. V gave up 7 bases and J gave up 4 bases, with 21 bases separating them. CDR3 protein: CASTIWRAGSADTQYF. Here the CDR3 DNA reads TGTGCCAGCACCATATGGAGAGCAGGGTCCGCAGATACGCAGTATTTT.

This clonotype was seen only a few times. The J gene is TRBJ1-3, the V gene TRBV4-1; 11 bases are a match to TRBD1. The CDR3 contains 17 residues. Germline V gives CDR1 MGHRA, CDR2 YSYEKL. The junction had 14 bases not matched to a gene; V was cut back by 4 bases and J by 9 bases. The CDR3 nucleotides are TGCGCCAGCAGCCCGGAACTTAAGGACAGGGGGCTTGGCACCATATATTTT. Protein: CASSPELKDRGLGTIYF.

This clonotype was seen repeatedly, ten times or more. The chain couples TRBV27 to TRBJ1-5, with TRBD1 matching over 7 bases. Germline assignment: CDR1 MNHEY and CDR2 SMNVEV (reference sequence). The CDR3 is made up of 15 amino acids. The V gene end was trimmed by 6 bases and the J gene end by 0 bases; junction bases not matched to a gene: 5. CDR3 amino acids: CASRVGQISNQPQHF. The CDR3 nucleotides read TGTGCCAGCAGAGTGGGACAGATTAGCAATCAGCCCCAGCATTTT.

V gene TRBV24-1 combines with J gene TRBJ2-3; D is undetermined. The CDR3 covers 14 residues. V lost 4 bases, J lost 4 bases, and 11 bases lay in between. The V gene's germline CDR1 is KGHDR and CDR2 SFDVKD. CDR3 nucleotides: TGTGCCACCAGTGACCCTGACCGCCCAGATACGCAGTATTTT. Encoded protein: CATSDPDRPDTQYF.

This clonotype was seen many times. This chain connects TRBV6-2 or TRBV6-3 to TRBJ2-1; 11 positions agree with TRBD1. In germline, CDR1 is MNHEY, CDR2 SVGEGT. CDR3 size: 13 residues. The V and J ends lost 6 bases and 6 bases, in that order; junction bases with no gene match: 1. The CDR3 spells CASRGTGGNEQFF. The CDR3 DNA reads TGTGCCAGCAGGGGGACAGGGGGCAATGAGCAGTTCTTC.

This clonotype was recorded a few times. The chain carries TRBV7-9 and TRBJ2-7, with D hard to call. Germline assignment: CDR1 SEHNR and CDR2 FQNEAQ (reference sequence). The germline V and J ends were trimmed by 3 bases and 6 bases, with 9 bases remaining between them. This CDR3 has 12 amino acids. CDR3 loop: CASSFTGIEQYF. In nucleotides, the CDR3 is TGTGCCAGCAGCTTTACGGGCATCGAGCAGTACTTC.

CDR3 coding DNA: TGTGCCATCAGTCCAGGGCGAACTGAAGCTTTCTTT. Its translation is CAISPGRTEAFF. V gene TRBV10-3 combines with J gene TRBJ1-1; D may be TRBD1 (5 bases). CDR3 size: 12 residues. V was cut by 5 bases and J by 5 bases, with 9 bases left in between. Germline V gene data show CDR1 as ENHRY and CDR2 as SYGVKD.